The 20 T cell receptor beta chains in this list originate from one sample, sequenced in a study of blood T cell repertoires in COVID-19. The method was immunoSEQ multiplex PCR; TCRdb's version includes in-frame clones alone and lacks a portion of them. The sample contains around 300,000 clones, around 92% of which appear only once. Specimen: PBMCs or T cells enriched from blood (not recorded which). Receptor source: a woman aged 55-69 years who had recovered from COVID-19.

The J gene is TRBJ2-3, the V gene TRBV7-3, with TRBD2 matching over 12 bases. Unmatched junction bases numbered 5, after V lost 6 bases and J lost 4 bases. This CDR3 is built from 15 residues. The germline CDR1 and CDR2 sequences are SGHTA and FQGTGA. The CDR3 bases are TGTGCCAGCAGTCTTCGACTAGCGGGGGCAGATACGCAGTATTTT. It specifies CASSLRLAGADTQYF.

The chain recombines TRBV11-3 with TRBJ1-1, with D tentatively TRBD1 (5 bases). CDR3 length: 14 residues. Germline CDR1 reads SGHNT; CDR2 reads YENEEA. V lost 6 bases, J lost 4 bases, and 15 bases lay in between. DNA of the CDR3: TGTGCCAGCAGTCTACCCTTGGGGGGCACTGAAGCTTTCTTT. This translates into CASSLPLGGTEAFF.

DNA for the CDR3: TGTGCCAGTAGTGCTAGCGGGGGGAAGGGAGAGACCCAGTACTTC. Its translation: CASSASGGKGETQYF. The V gene is TRBV19, the J gene TRBJ2-5, with TRBD2 matching 11 bases. CDR1 and CDR2 (germline): LNHDA, SQIVND (reference sequence). After removal of 5 bases from V and 4 bases from J, the junction contained 6 bases not matched to a gene. This CDR3 contains 15 residues.

The sample holds one count of this clone. The chain joins TRBV6-6 to TRBJ2-5; TRBD1 matches 7 bases. CDR1 and CDR2 from the germline V gene are MNHNY and SVGAGI (reference sequence). The CDR3 has 15 amino acids. Germline trimming cut 0 bases from V and 3 bases from J; bases unmatched to any gene: 4. The CDR3 coding sequence is TGTGCCAGCAGTTACTCCGGAGGACAGGAAGAGACCCAGTACTTC. This codes for CASSYSGGQEETQYF.

With regard to this clone: At the DNA level, this CDR3 is encoded by other sequences in the same sample as well. The chain is built from TRBV27 and TRBJ1-2, with D possibly being TRBD1 (5 bases). V lost 6 bases to trimming and J lost 4 bases, with 12 bases between them. Germline loops: CDR1 MNHEY, CDR2 SMNVEV (reference sequence). The CDR3 is 13 residues long. This CDR3 is CASSRQGGYGYTF. CDR3 sequence (DNA): TGTGCCAGCAGCCGTCAGGGAGGCTATGGCTACACCTTC.

The chain is built from TRBV7-3 and TRBJ1-4; maybe TRBD1 (6 bases). V lost 5 bases, J lost 8 bases, and 12 bases lay in between. This CDR3 is 13 amino acids long. The germline V gene has CDR1 SGHTA and CDR2 FQGTGA. DNA of the CDR3: TGTGCCAGCAGCCCAGGGGTTGGGGAAAAACTGTTTTTT. It specifies CASSPGVGEKLFF. The full variable domain, its missing parts supplied by reference TRBV7-3 and TRBJ1-4, is GAGVSQTPSNKVTEKGKYVELRCDPISGHTALYWYRQSLGQGPEFLIYFQGTGAADDSGLPNDRFFAVRPEGSVSTLKIQRTERGDSAVYLCASSPGVGEKLFFGSGTQLSVL.

The rearrangement links TRBV10-1 to TRBJ2-7; 9 bases are shared with TRBD1. V lost 0 bases and J lost 5; bases outside the gene matches: 8. The CDR3 contains 16 residues. Germline V CDR1 and CDR2: WNHNN, SYGVQD (reference sequence). The CDR3 bases are TGCGCCAGCAGTGAGTCGAAAGGGACAGGGATCCACGAGCAGTACTTC. This codes for CASSESKGTGIHEQYF.

This clone was found once. This chain connects TRBV19 to TRBJ1-6, with D maybe TRBD1 (6 bases). Germline assignment: CDR1 LNHDA and CDR2 SQIVND (reference sequence). The CDR3 totals 15 residues. The germline V and J ends were trimmed by 9 bases and 6 bases, with 18 bases remaining between them. The CDR3 DNA reads TGTGCCAGCGGCAAAACGGACAGACTTAATTCACCCCTCCACTTT. This gives the protein CASGKTDRLNSPLHF.

The chain carries TRBV7-9 and TRBJ2-1, with D possibly being TRBD1 (6 bases). With 5 bases removed from V and 8 bases from J, the gap between germline ends came to 7 bases. This CDR3 region has 11 residues. CDR1 is SEHNR, CDR2 FQNEAQ, per germline (reference sequence). The CDR3 here is CASSPGDEQFF. CDR3 sequence (DNA): TGTGCCAGCAGCCCAGGGGATGAGCAGTTCTTC.

V is TRBV4-1 and J is TRBJ1-1, with D possibly being TRBD1 (5 bases). This CDR3 comprises 17 residues. Per germline, CDR1 MGHRA and CDR2 YSYEKL. Trimming took 0 bases from V and 1 from J, leaving 15 bases between them. The DNA of the CDR3 is TGCGCCAGCAGCCAAGACGGTGGGGGGATTTGGAACACTGAAGCTTTCTTT. This codes for CASSQDGGGIWNTEAFF.

The rearrangement joins TRBV7-9 to TRBJ1-4, with 10 bases fitting TRBD1. CDR3 length equals 16 residues. The J segment lost 7 bases and the V segment lost 5 bases, leaving 10 bases of the junction unmatched. Germline assignment: CDR1 SEHNR and CDR2 FQNEAQ (reference sequence). The chain's CDR3 is CASSTGQGLLGEKLFF. In nucleotides, the CDR3 is TGTGCCAGCAGCACGGGACAGGGGCTACTAGGTGAAAAACTGTTTTTT.

The V call is TRBV28, the J call TRBJ2-3; D is perhaps TRBD1 (6 bases). Trimming removed 2 bases at V and 0 bases at J, with 9 bases between. This CDR3 region has 15 residues. The germline gives CDR1 MDHEN, CDR2 SYDVKM. The CDR3 region has the DNA TGTGCCAGCAGTTTAAGGACAGCGAGCACAGATACGCAGTATTTT. Protein product: CASSLRTASTDTQYF.

The chain uses TRBV18 and TRBJ1-4; 9 bases match TRBD1. The CDR3 runs 15 residues. Germline V CDR1 and CDR2: KGHSH, LQKENI. With 3 bases clipped from V and 8 bases from J, the junction kept 7 bases outside the gene matches. The CDR3 region has the DNA TGTGCCAGCTCACCGGGAGGACAGGGGAGAGAAAAACTGTTTTTT. It codes for CASSPGGQGREKLFF.

The chain is built from TRBV2 and TRBJ2-1; 7 positions match TRBD1. Trimming took 5 bases from V and 9 from J; bases not matched to a gene: 13. Germline values: CDR1 SNHLY, CDR2 FYNNEI. CDR3 size: 15 residues. The CDR3 region has the DNA TGTGCCAGCAGTAGCGTACAGGGGAGTGTGGGTGAGCAGTTCTTC. Amino acid sequence: CASSSVQGSVGEQFF.

The chain links TRBV7-6 to TRBJ2-1; D is possibly TRBD1 (6 bases). CDR1 and CDR2 (germline): SGHVS, FNYEAQ. The ends were cut back, 0 bases at V and 7 bases at J, with 7 bases in the middle. The CDR3 has 13 residues. The CDR3 bases are TGTGCCAGCAGCTTAGCGAGGGGGAATGAGCAGTTCTTC. It encodes CASSLARGNEQFF.

The V gene is TRBV18, the J gene TRBJ1-2; tentative D call: TRBD1 (6 bases). V dropped 3 bases and J dropped 9 bases, with 14 bases sitting between them. Germline values: CDR1 KGHSH, CDR2 LQKENI. This CDR3 is built from 13 residues. CDR3 nucleotide sequence: TGTGCCAGCTCACCGGCAGGGGAGGGTAGCTACACCTTC. Protein product: CASSPAGEGSYTF.

This clone was recorded once. The chain carries TRBV15 and TRBJ2-7; D is possibly TRBD1 (6 bases). The CDR3 is 13 residues long. V shed 1 base and J shed 3 bases, with 7 bases lying between them. Germline V gene data show CDR1 as LNHNV and CDR2 as YYDKDF (reference sequence). The CDR3 sequence: CATSRGQVYEQYF. For the CDR3, the DNA is TGTGCCACCAGCAGAGGACAGGTCTACGAGCAGTACTTC.

With respect to this clone: The same CDR3 can be traced to other DNA sequences in this sample. The chain recombines TRBV9 with TRBJ1-3; D is undetermined. The CDR3 spans 14 residues. In germline, CDR1 is SGDLS, CDR2 YYNGEE. Trimming shortened V by 0 bases and J by 4 bases, and 8 bases separated the two germline ends. For the CDR3, the DNA is TGTGCCAGCAGCGTAGAAGGGAGAGGAAACACCATATATTTT. It encodes CASSVEGRGNTIYF.

V gene TRBV5-1 combines with J gene TRBJ2-5; D possibly corresponds to TRBD2 (6 bases). Germline CDR1 SGHRS, CDR2 YFSETQ. With 6 bases removed from V and 4 bases from J, the gap between germline ends came to 16 bases. The CDR3 sequence is 14 residues long. The CDR3 loop is CASNLEGWGETQYF. The CDR3 DNA follows: TGCGCCAGCAACCTGGAGGGGTGGGGAGAGACCCAGTACTTC.

V usage is TRBV9 and J usage is TRBJ1-1; D is perhaps TRBD1 (6 bases). The CDR3 has 16 residues. Germline loops: CDR1 SGDLS, CDR2 YYNGEE. V was clipped by 4 bases and J by 9 bases, with 25 bases between them. The CDR3 nucleotides are TGTGCCAGCAGCTTAGCCCTCACAGGGAGGGTGGAACAAGCTTTCTTT. Amino acids: CASSLALTGRVEQAFF.